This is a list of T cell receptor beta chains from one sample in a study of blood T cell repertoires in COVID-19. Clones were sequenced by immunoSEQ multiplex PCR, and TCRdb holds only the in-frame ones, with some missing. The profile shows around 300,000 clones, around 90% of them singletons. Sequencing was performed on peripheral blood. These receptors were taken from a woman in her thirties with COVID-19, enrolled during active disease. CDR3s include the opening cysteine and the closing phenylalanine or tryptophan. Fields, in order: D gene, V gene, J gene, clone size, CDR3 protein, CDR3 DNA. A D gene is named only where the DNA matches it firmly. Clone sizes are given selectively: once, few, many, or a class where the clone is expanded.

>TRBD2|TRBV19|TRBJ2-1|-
CASSITSGSGEQFF
TGTGCCAGTAGTATTACTAGCGGGAGCGGTGAGCAGTTCTTC
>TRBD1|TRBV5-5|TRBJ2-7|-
CASSRQGRYEQYF
TGTGCCAGCAGCCGACAGGGGAGGTACGAGCAGTACTTC
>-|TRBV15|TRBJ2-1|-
CATSRAGDEQFF
TGTGCCACCAGCAGAGCAGGGGATGAGCAGTTCTTC
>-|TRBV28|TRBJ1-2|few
CASSSRQHLGGYTF
TGTGCCAGCAGTTCCCGACAGCATCTGGGCGGCTACACCTTC
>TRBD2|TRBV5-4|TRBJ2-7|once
CASSIPGLAGEQYF
TGTGCCAGCAGCATCCCGGGACTAGCAGGCGAGCAGTACTTC
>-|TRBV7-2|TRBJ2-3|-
CASSLGISDTQYF
TGTGCCAGCAGCTTAGGTATATCGGATACGCAGTATTTT
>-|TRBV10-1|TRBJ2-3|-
CASSARSTDTQYF
TGCGCCAGCTCCGCCCGGAGCACAGATACGCAGTATTTT
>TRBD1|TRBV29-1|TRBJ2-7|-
CSVEGDRDGREQYF
TGCAGCGTTGAGGGGGACAGGGATGGGAGGGAGCAGTACTTC
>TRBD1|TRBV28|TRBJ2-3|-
CASSEQGGSTDTQYF
TGTGCCAGCAGTGAACAGGGGGGCAGCACAGATACGCAGTATTTT
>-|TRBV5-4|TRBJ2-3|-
CASSPRKRLGPTSTDTQYF
TGTGCCAGCAGCCCCCGCAAGCGATTAGGCCCGACTAGCACAGATACGCAGTATTTT
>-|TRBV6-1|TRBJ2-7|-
CASSERPRDEQYF
TGTGCCAGCAGTGAAAGGCCCCGGGACGAGCAGTACTTC
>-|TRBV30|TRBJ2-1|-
CACKAGGSYNEQFF
TGTGCCTGCAAGGCCGGGGGCTCCTACAATGAGCAGTTCTTC
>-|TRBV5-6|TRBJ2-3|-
CASSRGTTDTQYF
TGTGCCAGCAGCCGCGGCACCACCGATACGCAGTATTTT
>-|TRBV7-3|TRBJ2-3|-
CASSPGQTIFDTQYF
TGTGCCAGCAGTCCCGGACAGACCATTTTCGATACGCAGTATTTT
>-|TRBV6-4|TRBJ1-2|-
CASSDSGRAPYGYTF
TGTGCCAGCAGTGACTCAGGCAGGGCGCCCTATGGCTACACCTTC
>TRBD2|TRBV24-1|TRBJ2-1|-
CATSDRAGGLLNEQFF
TGTGCCACCAGTGATAGAGCGGGGGGCCTGTTGAATGAGCAGTTCTTC
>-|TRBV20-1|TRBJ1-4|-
CSARLGGKLFF
TGCAGTGCTAGACTGGGAGGAAAACTGTTTTTT
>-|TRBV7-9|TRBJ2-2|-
CASSLDGRTGELFF
TGTGCCAGCAGCTTAGATGGGAGGACCGGGGAGCTGTTTTTT
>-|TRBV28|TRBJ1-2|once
CASRTGRWGYTF
TGTGCCAGCAGAACAGGGAGATGGGGCTACACCTTC
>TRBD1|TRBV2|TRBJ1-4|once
CATQAGTATNEKLFF
TGTGCCACCCAGGCCGGGACAGCAACTAATGAAAAACTGTTTTTT
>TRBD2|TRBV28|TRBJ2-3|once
CASSTGLAGLGTDTQYF
TGTGCCAGCAGCACGGGACTAGCGGGACTGGGCACAGATACGCAGTATTTT
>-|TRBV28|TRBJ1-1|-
CASSIPTSTEAFF
TGTGCCAGCAGTATCCCCACAAGCACTGAAGCTTTCTTT
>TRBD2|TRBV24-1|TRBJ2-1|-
CATSYSGSHYNEQFF
TGTGCCACCAGTTATAGCGGGAGTCACTACAATGAGCAGTTCTTC
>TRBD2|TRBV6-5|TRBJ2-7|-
CASSSPQRGSYEQYF
TGTGCCAGCAGTTCCCCCCAGCGGGGGTCCTACGAGCAGTACTTC
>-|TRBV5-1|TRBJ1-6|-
CASSLGQRNSPLHF
TGCGCCAGCAGCTTGGGACAGAGGAATTCACCCCTCCACTTT
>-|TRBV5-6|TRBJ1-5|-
CASSLGQGIQPQHF
TGTGCCAGCAGCTTGGGGCAGGGGATTCAGCCCCAGCATTTT
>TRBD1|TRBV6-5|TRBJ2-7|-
CASSPRQGRTYEQYF
TGTGCCAGCAGTCCTAGACAGGGTCGGACCTACGAGCAGTACTTC
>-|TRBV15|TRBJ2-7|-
CATSRETGSYEQYF
TGTGCCACCAGCAGAGAAACCGGGTCCTACGAGCAGTACTTC
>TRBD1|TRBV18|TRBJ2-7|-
CASSRETGKSYEQYF
TGTGCCAGCTCACGGGAGACAGGGAAATCCTACGAGCAGTACTTC
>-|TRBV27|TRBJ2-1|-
CASRGVSSYNEQFF
TGTGCCAGCAGAGGGGTATCCTCCTACAATGAGCAGTTCTTC
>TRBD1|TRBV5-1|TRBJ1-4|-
CASSQDRASNEKLFF
TGCGCCAGCAGTCAAGACAGGGCCAGTAATGAAAAACTGTTTTTT
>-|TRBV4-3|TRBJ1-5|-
CASSQGFHNQPQHF
TGCGCCAGCAGCCAAGGTTTTCACAATCAGCCCCAGCATTTT
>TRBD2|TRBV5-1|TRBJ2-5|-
CASSVSGRIETQYF
TGCGCCAGCAGCGTTAGCGGGAGGATAGAGACCCAGTACTTC
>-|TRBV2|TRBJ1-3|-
CASSEEPHRSGNTIYF
TGTGCCAGCAGTGAAGAACCACATCGCTCTGGAAACACCATATATTTT
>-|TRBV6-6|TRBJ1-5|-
CASSYGGGGQPQHF
TGTGCCAGCAGTTACGGGGGGGGCGGGCAGCCCCAGCATTTT
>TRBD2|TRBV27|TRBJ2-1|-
CASSFLAGVVNEQFF
TGTGCCAGCAGCTTCCTAGCGGGAGTTGTGAATGAGCAGTTCTTC
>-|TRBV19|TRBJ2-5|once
CATAGIQETQYF
TGTGCCACGGCGGGGATCCAAGAGACCCAGTACTTC
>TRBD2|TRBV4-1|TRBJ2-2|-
CASSQEVGRVGELFF
TGCGCCAGCAGCCAAGAGGTGGGGAGGGTCGGGGAGCTGTTTTTT
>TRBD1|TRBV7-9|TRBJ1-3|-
CASSSDRVGNTIYF
TGTGCCAGCAGCTCGGACAGGGTCGGAAACACCATATATTTT
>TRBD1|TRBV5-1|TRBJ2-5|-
CASSLGDRDQETQYF
TGCGCCAGCAGCTTGGGGGACAGAGATCAAGAGACCCAGTACTTC
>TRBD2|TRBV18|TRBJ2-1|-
CASSRLADAYNEQFF
TGTGCCAGCTCAAGACTAGCAGACGCCTACAATGAGCAGTTCTTC
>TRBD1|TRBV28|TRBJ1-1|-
CASSSGTGTTPEAFF
TGTGCCAGCAGTTCCGGGACAGGGACAACCCCCGAAGCTTTCTTT
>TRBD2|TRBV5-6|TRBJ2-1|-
CASTTSGRQRRNEQFF
TGTGCCAGCACAACTAGCGGGAGACAACGTAGGAATGAGCAGTTCTTC
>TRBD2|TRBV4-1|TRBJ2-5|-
CASSQDPSGLLGETQYF
TGCGCCAGCAGCCAAGATCCTAGCGGCCTTTTGGGAGAGACCCAGTACTTC
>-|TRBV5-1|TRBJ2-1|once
CASSGPAGTYNEQFF
TGCGCCAGCAGCGGGCCGGCGGGTACCTACAATGAGCAGTTCTTC
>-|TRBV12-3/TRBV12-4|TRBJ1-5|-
CASSLETGPQHF
TGTGCCAGCAGTTTAGAGACAGGTCCCCAGCATTTT
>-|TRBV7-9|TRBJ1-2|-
CASSSSDSYYGYTF
TGTGCCAGCAGCTCTTCGGACAGCTACTATGGCTACACCTTC
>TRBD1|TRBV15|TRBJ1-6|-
CATSRDPPDRAGSPLHF
TGTGCCACCAGCAGAGATCCCCCCGACAGGGCTGGATCACCCCTCCACTTT
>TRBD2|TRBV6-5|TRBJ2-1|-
CASKGGRAVDEQFF
TGTGCCAGCAAGGGCGGGAGGGCCGTCGATGAGCAGTTCTTC